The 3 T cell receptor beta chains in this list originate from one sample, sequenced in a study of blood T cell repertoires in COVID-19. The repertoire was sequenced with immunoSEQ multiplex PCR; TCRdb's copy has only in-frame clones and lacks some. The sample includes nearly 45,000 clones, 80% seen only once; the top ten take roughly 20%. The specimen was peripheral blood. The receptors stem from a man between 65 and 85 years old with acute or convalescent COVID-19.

CDR3 region: CASSPHQGASNQPQHF. CDR3 nucleotides: TGTGCCAGCAGCCCCCATCAGGGGGCAAGCAATCAGCCCCAGCATTTT. The chain employs TRBV6-2 or TRBV6-3 and TRBJ1-5, with 8 bases identical to TRBD1. Unmatched junction bases numbered 8, after V lost 6 bases and J lost 1 base. The CDR3 length is 16 residues. Germline loops: CDR1 MNHEY, CDR2 SVGEGT.

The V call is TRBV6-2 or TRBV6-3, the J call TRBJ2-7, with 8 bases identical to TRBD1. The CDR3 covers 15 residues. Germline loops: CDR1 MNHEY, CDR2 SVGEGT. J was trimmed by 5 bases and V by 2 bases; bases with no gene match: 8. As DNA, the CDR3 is TGTGCCAGCAGTTACGGGGGGACAGGAGCCAACGAGCAGTACTTC. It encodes CASSYGGTGANEQYF.

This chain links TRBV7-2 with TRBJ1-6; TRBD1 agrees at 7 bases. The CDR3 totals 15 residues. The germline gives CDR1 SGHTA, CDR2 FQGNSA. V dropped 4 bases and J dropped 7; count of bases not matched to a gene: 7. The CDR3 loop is CASSSGTAPNSPLHF. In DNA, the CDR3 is TGTGCCAGCAGCTCCGGGACAGCTCCCAATTCACCCCTCCACTTT.